This record concerns one T cell receptor beta chain sequence. Its antigen remains unknown. The CDR3 runs 12 residues. Germline V gives CDR1 SSHAT, CDR2 FNYEAQ (reference sequence). The V end lost 5 bases, the J end lost 0 bases, and 4 bases lay between the germline ends. This sample is drawn from a study of cytomegalovirus exposure and HLA in healthy donors. The overall study: According to later analysis, the same platform produced the 120 or so validation and several hundred first-cohort repertoires.

TCRdb's copy holds only in-frame clones and misses some; the assay was immunoSEQ multiplex PCR. The sample lists around 300,000 clones, around 85% occurring once. Findings of the study overall: A later analysis found first-cohort TCR clusters tended to co-occur in the 120 validation repertoires.

The chain recombines TRBV7-7 with TRBJ2-5; D is unresolved. Sequencing was carried out using PBMCs. The source is a woman aged 18-30 years in good health and CMV-seronegative. CDR3 DNA sequence: TGTGCCAGCAGCCCGGACCAAGAGACCCAGTACTTC. It yields the protein CASSPDQETQYF.